Listed here are 8 T cell receptor beta chains from one sample, sequenced in a study of T cells in Graves' hyperthyroidism and ophthalmopathy. The CDR3 regions of TCR beta were amplified from RNA transcripts. In the first-round RT-PCR of the TCR CDR3, the HTBI primer set was used. A single record per CDR3 protein comes from TCRdb applying MiXCR to the multiplex PCR reads. This sample has more than 300,000 distinct CDR3 sequences, with more than 11% found just once. The sequenced sample was blood. These receptors were collected from a woman between 55 and 75 years old with Graves' hyperthyroidism.

Ten or more counts support this clonotype. The CDR3 loop is CASSFGENTEAFF. DNA of the CDR3: TGTGCCAGCTCATTCGGAGAGAACACTGAAGCTTTCTTT. The chain has TRBV18 and TRBJ1-1; no reliable D call. Germline assignment: CDR1 KGHSH and CDR2 LQKENI. This CDR3 has 13 amino acids. With 5 bases removed from V and 1 base from J, the gap between germline ends came to 8 bases. Variable domain in full (rest from reference TRBV18 and TRBJ1-1): NAGVMQNPRHLVRRRGQEARLRCSPMKGHSHVYWYRQLPEEGLKFMVYLQKENIIDESGMPKERFSAEFPKEGPSILRIQQVVRGDSAAYFCASSFGENTEAFFGQGTRLTVV.

In its sample, this clonotype was seen many times. CDR3 DNA: TGCGCCAGCAGCGCGCTAACTCGGGGGGGCTCCTACAATGAGCAGTTCTTC. Its translation is CASSALTRGGSYNEQFF. The genes are TRBV5-1 and TRBJ2-1; 8 positions match TRBD2. V shed 4 bases and J 0 bases; nucleotides not matched to a gene: 9. The CDR3 is 17 residues long. Germline V gene data show CDR1 as SGHRS and CDR2 as YFSETQ.

The sample holds many counts of this clonotype. This chain connects TRBV2 to TRBJ2-2, with D tentatively TRBD2 (6 bases). Trimming shortened V by 7 bases and J by 3 bases, and 12 bases separated the two germline ends. This CDR3 spans 14 amino acids. Germline lookup yields CDR1 SNHLY and CDR2 FYNNEI. In DNA, the CDR3 is TGTGCCAGCATTAGGCGGGAATACACCGGGGAGCTGTTTTTT. Encoded protein: CASIRREYTGELFF.

The table lists this clonotype with many counts. The J gene is TRBJ2-7, the V gene TRBV7-8; D may match TRBD1 or TRBD2 (5 bases each). The CDR3 length is 13 residues. Trimming removed 4 bases at V and 6 bases at J, with 13 bases between. Germline loops: CDR1 SGHVS, CDR2 FQNEAQ. Here the CDR3 reads CASSSGRDGEQYF. CDR3 DNA: TGTGCCAGCAGCTCGGGACGGGACGGCGAGCAGTACTTC.

This clonotype was seen a few times. The chain is built from TRBV10-2 and TRBJ1-1; possible D gene TRBD1, 5 bases. CDR1 and CDR2 from the germline V gene are WSHSY and SAAADI. The CDR3 has 12 residues. Trimming shortened V by 3 bases and J by 10 bases, and 12 bases separated the two germline ends. CDR3: CASSDVDRRAFF. DNA of the CDR3: TGCGCCAGCAGTGATGTAGACAGAAGAGCTTTCTTT.

V usage is TRBV19 and J usage is TRBJ1-2; 7 bases are a match to TRBD1. The CDR3 spans 15 residues. Germline V CDR1 and CDR2: LNHDA, SQIVND (reference sequence). V shed 7 bases and J 1 base; nucleotides not matched to a gene: 9. The CDR3 reads CASKGYTGDNYGYTF. The CDR3 region has the DNA TGTGCCAGTAAAGGGTACACAGGGGATAACTATGGCTACACCTTC.

This clonotype was picked up many times. The J gene is TRBJ2-5, the V gene TRBV18, with a tentative D call TRBD1 (6 bases). V was clipped by 0 bases and J by 7 bases, with 12 bases between them. CDR1 and CDR2 (germline): KGHSH, LQKENI. This CDR3 is 14 amino acids long. The CDR3, as DNA: TGTGCCAGCTCACCACCGGACAGCCCAGGGACCCAGTACTTC. Its protein product is CASSPPDSPGTQYF. The complete variable domain, with remaining parts taken from reference TRBV18 and TRBJ2-5, reads NAGVMQNPRHLVRRRGQEARLRCSPMKGHSHVYWYRQLPEEGLKFMVYLQKENIIDESGMPKERFSAEFPKEGPSILRIQQVVRGDSAAYFCASSPPDSPGTQYFGPGTRLLVL.

This clonotype has a count of ten or more. The chain recombines TRBV5-1 with TRBJ2-1; D is perhaps TRBD2 (6 bases). The CDR3 loop spans 13 amino acids. The ends were cut back, 6 bases at V and 0 bases at J, with 7 bases in the middle. CDR1 is SGHRS and CDR2 is YFSETQ in the germline V gene. CDR3 DNA: TGCGCCAGCAAGGAGGGCTCCTACAATGAGCAGTTCTTC. Its protein product is CASKEGSYNEQFF.